A selection of T cell receptor beta chains follows, all from one sample in a study of CD8+ T cells in alopecia areata. Only in-frame clones appear in the TCRdb table, and some are missing; sequencing was by immunoSEQ multiplex PCR. Of 150,000 to 200,000 clones in the sample, 58% are singletons; the top ten hold approximately 16%. The sequences come from CD4+ T cells sorted from blood, collected at roughly week 58, from a patient treated with tofacitinib. The receptors were gathered from a human donor with alopecia areata. The CDR3 runs from the conserved cysteine through the conserved F or W. D genes are given only for firm matches. Clone size is not always given. Where it is, it says once, few, many or a class for expanded clones.

j_call: TRBJ1-2; d_call: .; v_call: TRBV29-1; clone_size: .; cdr3_aa: CSGGRKNYGYTF; cdr3_nt: TGCAGCGGCGGACGGAAAAACTATGGCTACACCTTC
j_call: TRBJ2-1; d_call: .; v_call: TRBV5-1; clone_size: .; cdr3_aa: CASSLLANVFANEQFF; cdr3_nt: TGCGCCAGCAGCTTGTTGGCCAATGTCTTCGCCAATGAGCAGTTCTTC
j_call: TRBJ2-5; d_call: .; v_call: TRBV30; clone_size: .; cdr3_aa: CAWSRQETQYF; cdr3_nt: TGTGCCTGGAGTCGTCAAGAGACCCAGTACTTC
j_call: TRBJ2-5; d_call: TRBD2; v_call: TRBV30; clone_size: .; cdr3_aa: CAWVRTSGGPKETQYF; cdr3_nt: TGTGCCTGGGTCAGGACTAGCGGGGGTCCTAAAGAGACCCAGTACTTC
j_call: TRBJ2-3; d_call: .; v_call: TRBV5-1; clone_size: .; cdr3_aa: CASSLGAGPSTDTQYF; cdr3_nt: TGCGCCAGCAGCTTGGGAGCGGGCCCTAGCACAGATACGCAGTATTTT
j_call: TRBJ2-2; d_call: TRBD1; v_call: TRBV6-1; clone_size: few; cdr3_aa: CASSGRDRGNTGELFF; cdr3_nt: TGTGCCAGCAGTGGCCGGGACAGGGGTAACACCGGGGAGCTGTTTTTT
j_call: TRBJ1-6; d_call: TRBD1; v_call: TRBV5-6; clone_size: .; cdr3_aa: CASKDRGVNSPLHF; cdr3_nt: TGTGCCAGCAAGGACAGGGGGGTTAATTCACCCCTCCACTTT
j_call: TRBJ1-1; d_call: .; v_call: TRBV2; clone_size: .; cdr3_aa: CASSREGEAFF; cdr3_nt: TGTGCCAGCAGTAGGGAGGGGGAAGCTTTCTTT
j_call: TRBJ1-2; d_call: TRBD1; v_call: TRBV7-2; clone_size: .; cdr3_aa: CASRLRTGSYGYTF; cdr3_nt: TGTGCCAGCAGACTTCGGACAGGGTCCTATGGCTACACCTTC
j_call: TRBJ1-3; d_call: .; v_call: TRBV6-6; clone_size: few; cdr3_aa: CASRADDFFGNTIYF; cdr3_nt: TGTGCCAGCAGGGCAGACGACTTTTTCGGAAACACCATATATTTT
j_call: TRBJ2-5; d_call: .; v_call: TRBV30; clone_size: .; cdr3_aa: CAWSRTQETQYF; cdr3_nt: TGTGCCTGGAGCAGAACCCAAGAGACCCAGTACTTC
j_call: TRBJ2-2; d_call: TRBD2; v_call: TRBV10-1; clone_size: once; cdr3_aa: CASSDSGSTGELFF; cdr3_nt: TGCGCCAGCAGTGACAGCGGGAGCACCGGGGAGCTGTTTTTT
j_call: TRBJ2-5; d_call: TRBD1; v_call: TRBV4-1; clone_size: .; cdr3_aa: CASSRDRAEETQYF; cdr3_nt: TGCGCCAGCAGCCGGGACAGAGCAGAAGAGACCCAGTACTTC
j_call: TRBJ1-1; d_call: .; v_call: TRBV30; clone_size: few; cdr3_aa: CAWSKNSGDGTEAFF; cdr3_nt: TGTGCCTGGAGTAAGAACAGCGGGGATGGGACTGAAGCTTTCTTT
j_call: TRBJ1-3; d_call: .; v_call: TRBV30; clone_size: once; cdr3_aa: CASLHVGTVGTIYF; cdr3_nt: TGTGCCTCGCTACACGTCGGGACCGTCGGCACCATATATTTT
j_call: TRBJ1-2; d_call: .; v_call: TRBV23-1; clone_size: .; cdr3_aa: CASSQSVVPFNYGYTF; cdr3_nt: TGCGCCAGCAGTCAATCGGTAGTCCCCTTTAACTATGGCTACACCTTC
j_call: TRBJ1-6; d_call: .; v_call: TRBV5-1; clone_size: .; cdr3_aa: CASSLAVGANSPLHF; cdr3_nt: TGCGCCAGCAGCTTGGCCGTAGGAGCCAATTCACCCCTCCACTTT
j_call: TRBJ2-1; d_call: TRBD2; v_call: TRBV7-2; clone_size: once; cdr3_aa: CASSLRGTSQYNEQFF; cdr3_nt: TGTGCCAGCAGCTTACGGGGGACTAGCCAATACAATGAGCAGTTCTTC
j_call: TRBJ1-6; d_call: .; v_call: TRBV30; clone_size: once; cdr3_aa: CALGRISTPLHF; cdr3_nt: TGTGCCCTTGGACGTATTTCTACACCCCTCCACTTT
j_call: TRBJ1-5; d_call: .; v_call: TRBV6-1; clone_size: .; cdr3_aa: CASSERGANSNQPQHF; cdr3_nt: TGTGCCAGCAGTGAACGGGGGGCTAATAGCAATCAGCCCCAGCATTTT